These 23 T cell receptor beta chains originate from one sample sequenced in a study of T cell repertoires in cytomegalovirus infection. No antigens are known for them. TCRdb re-analysed the reads in MiXCR, keeping a single row per CDR3 protein. Here the sample spans fewer than 850,000 distinct CDR3 sequences, about 27% being singletons. The source was cultured CD8+ T cells from PBMCs, collected from culture after CMV antigen stimulation. These receptors came from a human donor in good health (CMV status not recorded). Some clones in this sample may be carry-over from other donors' samples.

V usage is TRBV7-8 and J usage is TRBJ1-3; D is unresolved. The germline gives CDR1 SGHVS, CDR2 FQNEAQ. The CDR3 totals 17 residues. V shed 5 bases and J shed 4 bases, with 21 bases lying between them. As DNA, the CDR3 is TGTGCCAGCAGCCAACCGCAAAACAAACTGGGGGGAAACACCATATATTTT. Protein sequence: CASSQPQNKLGGNTIYF.

This clonotype was counted many times. V and J are TRBV6-1 and TRBJ2-3, with 9 positions matching TRBD1. Germline CDR1 and CDR2: MNHNS and SASEGT. V was clipped by 9 bases and J by 3 bases; unmatched bases: 10. The CDR3 totals 15 residues. CDR3 protein: CASHIGTGTTDTQYF. CDR3 sequence (DNA): TGTGCCAGTCACATCGGGACAGGGACGACAGATACGCAGTATTTT.

The chain has TRBV6-2 or TRBV6-3 and TRBJ2-5; 7 nucleotides agree with TRBD1. Looked up from germline, CDR1 is MNHEY and CDR2 is SVGEGT. This CDR3 is 14 amino acids long. Trimming took 6 bases from V and 1 from J; bases not matched to a gene: 5. CDR3 in DNA: TGTGCCAGCAGACTAGGGACAGCCCAAGAGACCCAGTACTTC. Its protein is CASRLGTAQETQYF.

Only a few counts were recorded for this clonotype. The chain employs TRBV6-5 and TRBJ1-2, with D perhaps matching TRBD1 (5 bases). Per the germline V gene, CDR1 is MNHEY and CDR2 is SVGAGI. Trimming removed 0 bases from V and 4 bases from J, with 18 bases in between. The CDR3 is 17 residues long. CDR3 nucleotides: TGTGCCAGCAGTTACTCGGCGGGGGAACGAAACCTCTATGGCTACACCTTC. Translation gives CASSYSAGERNLYGYTF.

This clonotype came up a few times. V usage is TRBV4-1 and J usage is TRBJ1-5; D is uncertain. Germline CDR1 and CDR2: MGHRA and YSYEKL. Trimming took off 4 bases at V and 0 bases at J, with 10 bases between the two ends. The CDR3 loop spans 15 amino acids. The CDR3 nucleotides are TGCGCCAGCAGCCTCAGGCTAAATAGCAATCAGCCCCAGCATTTT. Amino acid sequence: CASSLRLNSNQPQHF.

This clonotype was seen only a few times. The chain carries TRBV6-2 or TRBV6-3 and TRBJ1-5; 8 nucleotides agree with TRBD1. Losses at the gene ends were 11 bases for V and 3 bases for J; bases not matched to a gene: 12. This CDR3 is built from 15 residues. Germline V lookup: CDR1 MNHEY, CDR2 SVGEGT. For the CDR3, the DNA is TGTGCCGCCTCGGACGGACAGGGCCCCAATCAGCCCCAGCATTTT. It translates to CAASDGQGPNQPQHF.

In this sample, this clonotype turned up a few times. This chain links TRBV6-2 or TRBV6-3 with TRBJ2-5, with D perhaps given as TRBD1 or TRBD2 (5 bases each). CDR1 is MNHEY and CDR2 is SVGEGT in the germline V gene. CDR3 length: 12 residues. V was pared by 8 bases and J by 3 bases, with 10 bases between. CDR3 region: CASGGSEETQYF. DNA of the CDR3: TGTGCCAGCGGGGGTTCTGAAGAGACCCAGTACTTC.

The sample holds a few counts of this clonotype. The V gene is TRBV7-6, the J gene TRBJ1-1; 7 bases fit TRBD1. Germline CDR1 reads SGHVS; CDR2 reads FNYEAQ. This CDR3 has 14 residues. V shed 5 bases and J 2 bases; nucleotides not matched to a gene: 5. CDR3 coding DNA: TGTGCCAGCAGCCGTCACAGGGGAAACACTGAAGCTTTCTTT. Amino acid sequence: CASSRHRGNTEAFF.

This clonotype was recorded many times. The V and J genes are TRBV5-4 and TRBJ2-3; 9 positions match TRBD2. Germline CDR1 and CDR2: SGHNT and YYREEE (reference sequence). The CDR3 has 15 residues. V was clipped by 4 bases and J by 0 bases; unmatched bases: 3. CDR3 residues: CASSHGLASTDTQYF. The DNA for the CDR3 is TGTGCCAGCAGCCACGGACTAGCGAGCACAGATACGCAGTATTTT. The whole variable domain, filled in from reference TRBV5-4 and TRBJ2-3, reads ETGVTQSPTHLIKTRGQQVTLRCSSQSGHNTVSWYQQALGQGPQFIFQYYREEENGRGNFPPRFSGLQFPNYSSELNVNALELDDSALYLCASSHGLASTDTQYFGPGTRLTVL.

The chain joins TRBV6-2 or TRBV6-3 to TRBJ2-2; 8 bases map to TRBD1. J was trimmed by 3 bases and V by 4 bases; bases with no gene match: 4. CDR3 length: 15 residues. Per the germline V gene, CDR1 is MNHEY and CDR2 is SVGEGT. CDR3 sequence: CASSSGQDYTGELFF. CDR3 bases: TGTGCCAGCAGTTCGGGACAGGATTACACCGGGGAGCTGTTTTTT.

This clonotype appeared many times. This rearrangement joins TRBV7-8 to TRBJ1-5; D is ambiguous. Trimming took 1 base from V and 0 from J, leaving 7 bases between them. Germline V gene lookup returns CDR1 SGHVS and CDR2 FQNEAQ. There are 15 residues in the CDR3. CDR3 in DNA: TGTGCCAGCAGCTTAGTGACGGATAGCAATCAGCCCCAGCATTTT. Translation gives CASSLVTDSNQPQHF.

In this sample, this clonotype turned up a few times. V usage is TRBV12-3 or TRBV12-4 and J usage is TRBJ1-2, with D perhaps TRBD1 (5 bases). The V gene lost 5 bases and the J gene lost 5 bases, with 18 bases spanning the gap. CDR3 length: 15 amino acids. The CDR3 DNA reads TGTGCCAGCAGTCCCGGGTCCGCCCGGGGGTATGGCTACACCTTC. Protein sequence: CASSPGSARGYGYTF.

This clonotype came up a few times. This chain connects TRBV4-1 to TRBJ1-1; D remains unclear. V was clipped by 1 base and J by 0 bases, with 12 bases between them. The length of the CDR3 is 16 residues. In germline, CDR1 is MGHRA, CDR2 YSYEKL. CDR3 residues: CASSQASGEMNTEAFF. Here the CDR3 DNA reads TGCGCCAGCAGCCAAGCGTCAGGTGAAATGAACACTGAAGCTTTCTTT.

The V and J genes are TRBV7-9 and TRBJ2-1; D might be TRBD1 (6 bases). Germline CDR1 reads SEHNR; CDR2 reads FQNEAQ (reference sequence). Trimming took off 6 bases at V and 5 bases at J, with 14 bases between the two ends. This CDR3 comprises 14 residues. CDR3 nucleotide sequence: TGTGCCAGCAGTCATCCGGGACACAACAATGAGCAGTTCTTC. Protein sequence: CASSHPGHNNEQFF.

This chain uses TRBV27 with TRBJ1-1; possibly TRBD1 for D (6 bases). CDR1 and CDR2 (germline): MNHEY, SMNVEV (reference sequence). This CDR3 contains 17 residues. Trimming left V 4 bases short and J 0 bases short, with 18 bases between. As DNA, the CDR3 is TGTGCCAGCAGTTCCCGACAGTTGGGGGCTCTGAACACTGAAGCTTTCTTT. Its protein is CASSSRQLGALNTEAFF.

A note on this clonotype: Because the CDR3 is missing its conserved closing phenylalanine or tryptophan, this is likely a read error. V usage is TRBV7-6 and J usage is TRBJ1-2; D unresolved. Per the germline V gene, CDR1 is SGHVS and CDR2 is FNYEAQ. Trimming removed 1 base at V and 3 bases at J, with 9 bases between. This CDR3 contains 14 residues. This chain's CDR3 is CASSLGAQYYGYTC. As DNA, the CDR3 is TGTGCCAGCAGCTTAGGGGCCCAGTACTATGGCTACACCTGC.

The chain carries TRBV18 and TRBJ2-2; D is perhaps TRBD1 or TRBD2 (5 bases each). The CDR3 runs to 16 residues. The germline V gene has CDR1 KGHSH and CDR2 LQKENI. Trimming left V 5 bases short and J 4 bases short, with 17 bases between. Here the CDR3 reads CASSEDGASITGELFF. CDR3 bases: TGTGCCAGCTCAGAAGACGGGGCTAGTATCACCGGGGAGCTGTTTTTT.

The chain recombines TRBV28 with TRBJ2-5, with TRBD1 as a possible D gene (5 bases). Deletions cut 7 bases from V and 4 bases from J, with 13 bases between. Germline CDR1 MDHEN, CDR2 SYDVKM. The CDR3 extends over 13 amino acids. This CDR3 is CASNKRGAETQYF. The CDR3 DNA reads TGTGCCAGCAATAAAAGGGGTGCAGAGACCCAGTACTTC.

The rearrangement uses TRBV7-9 and TRBJ2-7; D remains unclear. The V gene lost 1 base and the J gene lost 3 bases, with 7 bases spanning the gap. The CDR3 has 13 amino acids. Germline CDR1 is SEHNR and CDR2 is FQNEAQ (reference sequence). The CDR3 region is CASSLDINYEQYF. The CDR3 DNA is TGTGCCAGCAGCTTAGACATCAACTACGAGCAGTACTTC.

CDR3 amino acids: CASSLTGLRGYTF. In DNA form, the CDR3 reads TGTGCCAGCAGCTTGACAGGGCTGAGGGGCTACACCTTC. The chain carries TRBV7-9 and TRBJ1-2; 7 bases agree with TRBD1. This CDR3 comprises 13 residues. Germline values: CDR1 SEHNR, CDR2 FQNEAQ (reference sequence). V was clipped by 3 bases and J by 8 bases; unmatched bases: 6.

The chain carries TRBV13 and TRBJ2-7; 8 positions match TRBD1. There are 13 residues in the CDR3. Trimming at V came to 0 bases and at J to 6 bases, leaving 1 base not matched to a gene. From germline, CDR1 is PRHDT and CDR2 FYEKMQ (reference sequence). The CDR3 DNA sequence: TGTGCCAGCAGCTTAGGCACAGGGGGCGAGCAGTACTTC. Its translation is CASSLGTGGEQYF. Filled out from reference TRBV13 and TRBJ2-7, the complete variable domain reads AAGVIQSPRHLIKEKRETATLKCYPIPRHDTVYWYQQGPGQDPQFLISFYEKMQSDKGSIPDRFSAQQFSDYHSELNMSSLELGDSALYFCASSLGTGGEQYFGPGTRLTVT.

The chain recombines TRBV7-6 with TRBJ2-7; D ambiguous. The CDR3 sequence is 14 residues long. The germline V and J ends were trimmed by 1 base and 4 bases, with 11 bases remaining between them. The germline CDR1 and CDR2 sequences are SGHVS and FNYEAQ. In DNA, the CDR3 is TGTGCCAGCAGCTTAGGGACGGAAATTTACGAGCAGTACTTC. Protein product: CASSLGTEIYEQYF.

This chain uses TRBV6-6 with TRBJ2-7; D remains unclear. Germline V gene sequence: CDR1 MNHNY, CDR2 SVGAGI (reference sequence). There are 13 residues in the CDR3. Between the trimmed V and J ends, which lost 3 bases and 1 base, there was a span of 7 bases. CDR3 region: CASSYNPSYEQYV. Written as DNA, the CDR3 is TGTGCCAGCAGTTATAACCCGTCCTACGAGCAGTACGTC.